This T cell receptor beta chain originates from a study of somatic mutations in cytotoxic T cells in rheumatoid arthritis. General observations from the study: Relative to age-matched healthy controls, rheumatoid arthritis patients did not differ significantly in CD8+ T-cell clonality. More than 20% of CD8+ cells belonged to the largest clone in about an eighth of the roughly 65 patients.

For this clone: Its specificity is not known.

CDR1 and CDR2 from the germline V gene are SGHDT and YYEEEE. V shed 1 base and J shed 5 bases, with 15 bases lying between them. The CDR3 totals 15 residues. Profiled with immunoSEQ multiplex PCR; TCRdb holds only in-frame clones, not every one. The data hold 3,000 or so clones, with roughly 90% observed a single time. The TCR originated in a woman aged 18 to 35 with rheumatoid arthritis. Material for sequencing was CD8+ T cells sorted from blood. The gene calls are TRBV5-6 and TRBJ1-1, with D possibly TRBD1 on 5 matching bases. In DNA form, the CDR3 reads TGTGCCAGCAGCTTGACCGGGACTATAGGAACTGAAGCTTTCTTT. It translates to CASSLTGTIGTEAFF.